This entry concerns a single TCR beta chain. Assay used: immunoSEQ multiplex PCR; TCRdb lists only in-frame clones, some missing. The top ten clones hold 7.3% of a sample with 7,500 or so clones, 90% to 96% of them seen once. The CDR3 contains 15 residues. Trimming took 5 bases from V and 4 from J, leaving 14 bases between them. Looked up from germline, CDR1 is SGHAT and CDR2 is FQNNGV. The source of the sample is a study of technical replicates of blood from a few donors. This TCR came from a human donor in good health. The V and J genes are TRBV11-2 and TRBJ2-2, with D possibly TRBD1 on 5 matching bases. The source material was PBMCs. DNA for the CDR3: TGTGCCAGCAGCGCGACAGTCGTTGGCACCGGGGAGCTGTTTTTT. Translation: CASSATVVGTGELFF.